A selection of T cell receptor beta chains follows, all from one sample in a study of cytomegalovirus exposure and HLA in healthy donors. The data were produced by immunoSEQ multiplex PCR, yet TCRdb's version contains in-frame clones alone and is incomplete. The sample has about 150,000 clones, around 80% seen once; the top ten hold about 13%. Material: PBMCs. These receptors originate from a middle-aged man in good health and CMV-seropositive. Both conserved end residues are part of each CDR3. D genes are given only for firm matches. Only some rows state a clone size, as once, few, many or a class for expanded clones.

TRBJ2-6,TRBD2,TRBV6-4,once,CASSSLAGGPGANGLTF,TGTGCCAGCAGTTCGCTAGCGGGAGGGCCCGGGGCCAACGGCCTGACTTTC
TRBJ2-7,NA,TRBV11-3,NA,CASSLGTAYEQYF,TGTGCCAGCAGCTTAGGGACAGCCTACGAGCAGTACTTC
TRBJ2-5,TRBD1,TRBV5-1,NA,CASNRGQGQETQYF,TGCGCCAGCAATAGGGGACAGGGGCAAGAGACCCAGTACTTC
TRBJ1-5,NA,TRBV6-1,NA,CASSEVRTVDQHF,TGTGCCAGCAGTGAAGTACGGACAGTCGACCAGCATTTT
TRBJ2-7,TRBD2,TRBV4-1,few,CASSLSLAGLYEQYF,TGCGCCAGCAGCCTAAGCCTAGCGGGACTCTACGAGCAGTACTTC
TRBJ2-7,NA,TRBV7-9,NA,CASSLEGGPEQYF,TGTGCCAGCAGCTTAGAAGGAGGGCCCGAGCAGTACTTC
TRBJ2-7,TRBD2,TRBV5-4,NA,CASSLVGEGYEQYF,TGTGCCAGCAGCTTGGTGGGGGAGGGCTACGAGCAGTACTTC
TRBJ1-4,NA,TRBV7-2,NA,CASSLDFREKLFF,TGTGCCAGCAGCTTAGATTTCCGTGAAAAACTGTTTTTT
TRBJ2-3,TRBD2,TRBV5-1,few,CASSFGLAGERDTQYF,TGCGCCAGCAGCTTCGGACTAGCGGGAGAACGTGATACGCAGTATTTT
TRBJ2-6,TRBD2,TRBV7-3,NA,CASSTSSGKAGANVLTF,TGTGCCAGCAGCACATCTAGCGGGAAAGCTGGGGCCAACGTCCTGACTTTC
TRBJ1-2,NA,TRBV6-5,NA,CASSRQNYGYTF,TGTGCCAGCAGCAGACAGAACTATGGCTACACCTTC
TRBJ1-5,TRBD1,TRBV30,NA,CALDRGQGSNQPQHF,TGTGCCCTAGACAGGGGGCAGGGGAGCAATCAGCCCCAGCATTTT
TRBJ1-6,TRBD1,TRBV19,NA,CASRPSGQEDSPLHF,TGTGCCAGTAGACCATCGGGACAGGAGGATTCACCCCTCCACTTT
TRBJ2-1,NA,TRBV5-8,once,CASSHPSVFYNEQFF,TGTGCCAGCAGCCACCCTAGCGTCTTCTACAATGAGCAGTTCTTC
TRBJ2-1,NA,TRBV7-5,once,CVRSLAREGLVWNEQFF,TGTGTCAGAAGCTTAGCGCGGGAGGGCCTAGTGTGGAATGAGCAGTTCTTC
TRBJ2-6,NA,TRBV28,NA,CASSFILIGANGLTF,TGTGCCAGCAGTTTCATCTTAATTGGGGCCAACGGCCTGACTTTC
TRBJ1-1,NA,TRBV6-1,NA,CASTQGRGTEAFF,TGTGCCAGCACCCAGGGGCGCGGGACTGAAGCTTTCTTT
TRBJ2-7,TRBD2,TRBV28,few,CASSVVVAGYEQYF,TGTGCCAGCAGTGTGGTGGTAGCGGGATACGAGCAGTACTTC
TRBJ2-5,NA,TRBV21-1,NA,CASVLRDRGHETQYF,TGTGCCAGCGTTCTTAGAGACAGGGGGCATGAGACCCAGTACTTC
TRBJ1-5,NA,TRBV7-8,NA,CASSAGGGLGFYGNQPQHF,TGTGCCAGCAGCGCCGGCGGGGGGCTGGGGTTTTATGGCAATCAGCCCCAGCATTTT
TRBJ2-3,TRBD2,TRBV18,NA,CASSPTGAGGTDTQYF,TGTGCCAGCTCACCCACAGGAGCGGGAGGAACAGATACGCAGTATTTT
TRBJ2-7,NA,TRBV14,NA,CASSPSGTSYEQYF,TGTGCCAGCAGCCCGAGCGGGACATCCTACGAGCAGTACTTC
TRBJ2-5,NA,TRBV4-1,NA,CASSQERETQYF,TGCGCCAGCAGCCAAGAACGGGAGACCCAGTACTTC
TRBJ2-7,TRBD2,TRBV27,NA,CASSWGGEQYF,TGTGCCAGCAGCTGGGGGGGTGAGCAGTACTTC
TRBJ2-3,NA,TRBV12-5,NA,CASGSAADTQYF,TGTGCTAGTGGTTCTGCGGCGGATACGCAGTATTTT
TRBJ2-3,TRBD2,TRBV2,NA,CASKAGGPGDTQYF,TGTGCCAGTAAAGCGGGAGGGCCGGGGGATACGCAGTATTTT
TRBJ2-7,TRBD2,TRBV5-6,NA,CASSLMRSGSEQYF,TGTGCCAGCAGCCTAATGAGAAGCGGGAGCGAGCAGTACTTC
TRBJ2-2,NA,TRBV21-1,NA,CASSRWRGDTGELFF,TGTGCCAGCAGCAGGTGGAGGGGAGACACCGGGGAGCTGTTTTTT
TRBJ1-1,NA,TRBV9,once,CASSVEVGGESEAFF,TGTGCCAGCAGCGTAGAGGTCGGGGGAGAGTCTGAAGCTTTCTTT
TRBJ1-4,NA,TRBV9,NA,CASSVEEQGSNEKLFF,TGTGCCAGCAGCGTAGAGGAGCAGGGCTCTAATGAAAAACTGTTTTTT
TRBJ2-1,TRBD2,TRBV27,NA,CASTSSGGTSGREQFF,TGTGCCAGCACCTCATCCGGGGGGACTAGCGGGAGGGAGCAGTTCTTC
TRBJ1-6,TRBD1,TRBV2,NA,CASSEWDSLNSPLHF,TGTGCCAGCAGTGAATGGGACAGCCTTAATTCACCCCTCCACTTT
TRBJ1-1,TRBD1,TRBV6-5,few,CASSYRQGPVTEAFF,TGTGCCAGCAGTTACCGACAGGGGCCGGTCACTGAAGCTTTCTTT
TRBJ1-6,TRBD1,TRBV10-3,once,CAISGGRDRGDSPPHF,TGTGCCATCAGCGGTGGACGGGACAGGGGTGATTCACCCCCCCACTTT
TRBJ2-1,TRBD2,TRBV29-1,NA,CSVLGLAGSNEQFF,TGCAGCGTATTAGGGCTAGCGGGAAGCAATGAGCAGTTCTTC
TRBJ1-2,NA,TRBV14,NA,CASSQDSQLSGYTF,TGTGCCAGCAGCCAAGATAGCCAACTTAGTGGCTACACCTTC
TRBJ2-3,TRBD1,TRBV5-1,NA,CASSSQGSTDTQYF,TGCGCCAGCAGCTCACAGGGGAGCACAGATACGCAGTATTTT
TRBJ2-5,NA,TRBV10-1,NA,CASSESRETQYF,TGCGCCAGCAGTGAGTCTCGAGAGACCCAGTACTTC
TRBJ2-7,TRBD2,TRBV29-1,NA,CSALGVAGDYYEQYF,TGCAGCGCCCTGGGGGTAGCGGGAGATTACTACGAGCAGTACTTC
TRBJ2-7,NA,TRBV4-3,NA,CASSQGLRVTYEQYF,TGCGCCAGCAGCCAAGGACTCCGCGTAACCTACGAGCAGTACTTC